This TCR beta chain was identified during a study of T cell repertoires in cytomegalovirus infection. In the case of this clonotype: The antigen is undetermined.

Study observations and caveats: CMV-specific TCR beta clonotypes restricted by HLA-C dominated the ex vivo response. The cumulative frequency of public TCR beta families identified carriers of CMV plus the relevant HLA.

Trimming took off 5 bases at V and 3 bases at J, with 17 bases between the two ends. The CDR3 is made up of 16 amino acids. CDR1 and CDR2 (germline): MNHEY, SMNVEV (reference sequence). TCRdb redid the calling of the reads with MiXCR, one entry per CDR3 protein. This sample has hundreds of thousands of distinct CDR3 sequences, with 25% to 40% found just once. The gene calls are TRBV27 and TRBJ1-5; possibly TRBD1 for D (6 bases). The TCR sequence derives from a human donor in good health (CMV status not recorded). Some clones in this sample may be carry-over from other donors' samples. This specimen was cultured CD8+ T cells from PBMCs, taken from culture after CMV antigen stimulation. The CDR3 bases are TGTGCCAGCAGTCAATCAAGGGACACACACAATCAGCCCCAGCATTTT. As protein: CASSQSRDTHNQPQHF.